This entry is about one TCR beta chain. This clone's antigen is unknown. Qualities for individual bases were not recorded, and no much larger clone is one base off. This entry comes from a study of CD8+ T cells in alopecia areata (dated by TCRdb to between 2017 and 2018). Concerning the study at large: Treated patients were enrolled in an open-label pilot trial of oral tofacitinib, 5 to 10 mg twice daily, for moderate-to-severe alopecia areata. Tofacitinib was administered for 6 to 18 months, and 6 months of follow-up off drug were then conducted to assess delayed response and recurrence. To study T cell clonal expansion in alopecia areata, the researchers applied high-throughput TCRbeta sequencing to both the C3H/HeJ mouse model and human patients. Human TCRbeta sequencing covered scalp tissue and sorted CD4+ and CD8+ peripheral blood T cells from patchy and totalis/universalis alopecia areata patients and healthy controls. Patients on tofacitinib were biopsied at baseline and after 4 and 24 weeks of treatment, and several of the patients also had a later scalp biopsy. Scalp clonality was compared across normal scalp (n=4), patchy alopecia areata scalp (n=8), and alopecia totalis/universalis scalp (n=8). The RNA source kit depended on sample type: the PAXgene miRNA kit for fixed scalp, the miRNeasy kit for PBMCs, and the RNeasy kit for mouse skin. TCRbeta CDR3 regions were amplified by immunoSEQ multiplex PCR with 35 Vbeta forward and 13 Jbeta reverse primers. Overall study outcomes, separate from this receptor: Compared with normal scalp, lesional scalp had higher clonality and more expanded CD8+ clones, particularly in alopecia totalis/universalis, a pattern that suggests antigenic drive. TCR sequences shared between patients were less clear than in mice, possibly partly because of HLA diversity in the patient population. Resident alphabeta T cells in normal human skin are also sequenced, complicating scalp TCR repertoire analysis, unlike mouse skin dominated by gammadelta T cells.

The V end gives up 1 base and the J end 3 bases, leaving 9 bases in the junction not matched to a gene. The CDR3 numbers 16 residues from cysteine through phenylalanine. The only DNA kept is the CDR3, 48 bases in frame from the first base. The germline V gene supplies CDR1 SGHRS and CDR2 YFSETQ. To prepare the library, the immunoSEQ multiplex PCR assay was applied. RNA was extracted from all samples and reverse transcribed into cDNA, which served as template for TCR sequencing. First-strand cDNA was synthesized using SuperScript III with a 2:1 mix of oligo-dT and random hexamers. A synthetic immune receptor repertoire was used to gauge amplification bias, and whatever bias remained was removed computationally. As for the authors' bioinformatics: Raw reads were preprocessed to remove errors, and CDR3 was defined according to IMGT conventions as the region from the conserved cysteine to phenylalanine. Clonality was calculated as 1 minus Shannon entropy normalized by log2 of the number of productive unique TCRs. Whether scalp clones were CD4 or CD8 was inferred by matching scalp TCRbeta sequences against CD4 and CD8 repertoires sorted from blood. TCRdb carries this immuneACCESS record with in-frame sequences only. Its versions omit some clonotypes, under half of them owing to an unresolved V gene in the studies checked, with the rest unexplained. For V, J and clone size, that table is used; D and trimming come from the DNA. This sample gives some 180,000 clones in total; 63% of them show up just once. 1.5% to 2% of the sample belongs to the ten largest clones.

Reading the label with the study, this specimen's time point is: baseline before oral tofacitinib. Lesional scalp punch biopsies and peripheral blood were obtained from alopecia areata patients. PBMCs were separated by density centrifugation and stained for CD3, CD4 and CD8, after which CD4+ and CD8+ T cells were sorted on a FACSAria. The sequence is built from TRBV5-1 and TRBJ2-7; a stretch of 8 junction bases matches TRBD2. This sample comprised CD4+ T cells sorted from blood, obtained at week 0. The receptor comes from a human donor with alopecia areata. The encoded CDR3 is CASSLSSPSGYYEQYF. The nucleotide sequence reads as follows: TGCGCCAGCAGCTTGTCTTCGCCTAGCGGGTACTACGAGCAGTACTTC.